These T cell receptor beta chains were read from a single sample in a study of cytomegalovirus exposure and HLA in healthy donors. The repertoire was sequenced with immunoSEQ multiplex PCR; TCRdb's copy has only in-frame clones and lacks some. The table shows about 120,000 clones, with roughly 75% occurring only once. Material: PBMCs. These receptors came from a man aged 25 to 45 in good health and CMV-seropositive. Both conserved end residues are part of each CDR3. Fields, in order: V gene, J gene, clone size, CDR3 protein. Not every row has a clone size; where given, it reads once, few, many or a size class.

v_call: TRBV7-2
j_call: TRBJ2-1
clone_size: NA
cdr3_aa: CASSFGEDIEQFF

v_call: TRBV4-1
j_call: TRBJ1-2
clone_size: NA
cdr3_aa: CASSQVLRETGEGYTF

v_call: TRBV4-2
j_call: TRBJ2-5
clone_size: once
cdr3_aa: CASSHTLAGGETQYF

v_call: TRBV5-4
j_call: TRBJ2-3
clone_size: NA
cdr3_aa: CASSRGAGSGIVPTDTQYF

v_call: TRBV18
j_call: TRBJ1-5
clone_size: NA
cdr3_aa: CASSPRQGANQPQHF

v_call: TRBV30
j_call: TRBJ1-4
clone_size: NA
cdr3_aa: CAWRAYGGGNEKLFF

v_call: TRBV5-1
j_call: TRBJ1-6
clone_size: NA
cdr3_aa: CASSEQDYSPLLHF

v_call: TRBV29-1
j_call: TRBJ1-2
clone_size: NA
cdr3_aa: CSVGGAGARAYGYTF

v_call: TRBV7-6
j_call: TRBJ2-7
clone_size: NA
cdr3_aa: CASSLVPGVAGVYEQYF

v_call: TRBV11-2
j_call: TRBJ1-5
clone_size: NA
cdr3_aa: CASSLSSRANQPQHF

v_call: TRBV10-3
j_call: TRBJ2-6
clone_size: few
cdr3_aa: CAIATSSGANVLTF

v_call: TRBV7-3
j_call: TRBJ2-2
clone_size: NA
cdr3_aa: CASSLINGELFF

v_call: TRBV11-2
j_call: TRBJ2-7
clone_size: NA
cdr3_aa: CASSVGLAEHYEQYF

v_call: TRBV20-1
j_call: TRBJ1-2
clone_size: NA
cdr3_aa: CSAWDRGGYTF

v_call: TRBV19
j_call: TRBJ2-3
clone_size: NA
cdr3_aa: CASSSWDRGITDTQYF

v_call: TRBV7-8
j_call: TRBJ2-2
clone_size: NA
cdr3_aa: CASSPTGGANTGELFF

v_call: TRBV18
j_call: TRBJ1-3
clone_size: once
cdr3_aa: CASSSLGTGAGNTIYF

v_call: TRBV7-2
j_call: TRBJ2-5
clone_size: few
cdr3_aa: CASSLVFGGGETQYF

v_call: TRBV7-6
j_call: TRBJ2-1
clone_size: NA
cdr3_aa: CASSFATGNWQFF

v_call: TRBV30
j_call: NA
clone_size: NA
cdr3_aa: CAWSRMSNYEQYF

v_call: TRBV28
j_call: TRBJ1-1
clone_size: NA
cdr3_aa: CASRQGTEAFF

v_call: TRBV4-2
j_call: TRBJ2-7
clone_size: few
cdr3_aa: CASSQESSGRHLFYEQYF

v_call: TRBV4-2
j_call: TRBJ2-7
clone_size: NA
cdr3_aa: CASSQEFGTSGSTYEQYF

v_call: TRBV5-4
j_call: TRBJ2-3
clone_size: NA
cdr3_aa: CASSLLAGGPLDTQYF

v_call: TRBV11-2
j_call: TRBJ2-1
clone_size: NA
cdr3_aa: CASSWDSSLSYNEQFF

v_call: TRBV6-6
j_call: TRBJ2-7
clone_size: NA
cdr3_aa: CASSQASGRLSYEQYF

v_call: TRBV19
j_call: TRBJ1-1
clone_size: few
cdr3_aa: CASSMTVQNTEAFF

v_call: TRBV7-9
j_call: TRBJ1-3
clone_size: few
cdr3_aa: CASRSIGQGHSGNTIYF

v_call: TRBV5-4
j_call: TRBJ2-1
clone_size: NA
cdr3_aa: CASSLASSSYNEQFF

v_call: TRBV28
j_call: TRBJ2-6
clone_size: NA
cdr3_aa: CASSPMTGGLHSGANVLTF

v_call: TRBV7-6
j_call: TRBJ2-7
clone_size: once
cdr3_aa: CASSLGGGPDEQYF

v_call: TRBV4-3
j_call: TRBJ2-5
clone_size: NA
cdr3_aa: CASSLIGEQGREETQYF

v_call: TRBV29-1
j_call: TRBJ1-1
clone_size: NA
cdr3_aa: CSVEQGRLVLF